This T cell receptor beta chain was retrieved from a study of cytomegalovirus exposure and HLA in healthy donors. Broader study findings: It was found in a later analysis that first-cohort TCR clusters tended to co-occur in the 130 or so validation repertoires. Investigators reported 150 to 200 TCR beta chains as tied to cytomegalovirus. Accounts indicate the classifier identified cytomegalovirus status with strong specificity and sensitivity.

Separate from the approximately 730-subject first cohort, the 120-subject validation cohort was the one that the donors belonged to. Of note for this clone: Antigen specificity is unknown.

Sequencing used immunoSEQ multiplex PCR; TCRdb keeps in-frame clones, though not all of them. The sample has roughly 220,000 clones, approximately 80% seen once. Trimming shortened V by 7 bases and J by 1 base, and 25 bases separated the two germline ends. CDR1 and CDR2 (germline): MGHRA, YSYEKL. The CDR3 covers 18 residues. The receptor was isolated from a woman between 25 and 40 years old in good health and CMV-seropositive. The chain carries TRBV4-1 and TRBJ1-1; D perhaps matches TRBD1 (6 bases). The sample taken for sequencing was PBMCs. This CDR3 is CASNPITTGRAWNTEAFF. CDR3 sequence (DNA): TGCGCCAGCAACCCGATCACCACAGGGAGGGCGTGGAACACTGAAGCTTTCTTT.